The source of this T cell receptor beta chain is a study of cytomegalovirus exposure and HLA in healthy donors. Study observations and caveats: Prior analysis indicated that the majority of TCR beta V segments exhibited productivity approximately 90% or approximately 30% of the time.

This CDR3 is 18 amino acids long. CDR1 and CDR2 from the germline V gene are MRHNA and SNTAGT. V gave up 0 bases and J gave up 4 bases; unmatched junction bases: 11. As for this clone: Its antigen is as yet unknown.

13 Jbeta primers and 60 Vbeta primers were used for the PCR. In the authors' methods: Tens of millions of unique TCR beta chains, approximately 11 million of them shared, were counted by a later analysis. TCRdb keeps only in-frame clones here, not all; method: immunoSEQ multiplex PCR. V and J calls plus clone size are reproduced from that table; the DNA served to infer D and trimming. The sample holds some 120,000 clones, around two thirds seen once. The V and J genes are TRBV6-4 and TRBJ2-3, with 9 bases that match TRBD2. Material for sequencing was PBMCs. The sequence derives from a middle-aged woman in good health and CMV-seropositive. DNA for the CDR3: TGTGCCAGCAGTGACTCAGGGGTAGCGGGAGCCGGTGCAGATACGCAGTATTTT. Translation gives CASSDSGVAGAGADTQYF.